What follows describes a single TCR beta chain. The record originates from a study of blood T cell repertoires in COVID-19. The protocol was immunoSEQ multiplex PCR, while the TCRdb copy is restricted to in-frame clones and leaves out a portion. In the table there are about 300,000 clones, 85% to 90% of which are singletons. This TCR came from a woman between 45 and 60 years old with COVID-19, enrolled during active disease. Sequencing was done on a sample of peripheral blood.

The CDR3 sequence: CASSQDGAGGELYGYTF. As DNA, the CDR3 is TGTGCCAGCAGCCAAGATGGGGCAGGGGGCGAACTTTATGGCTACACCTTC. This chain uses TRBV3-1 (or the pseudogene TRBV3-2) with TRBJ1-2, with 8 bases lining up with TRBD1. CDR3 length: 17 residues. V lost 0 bases and J lost 5; bases outside the gene matches: 11. Per germline, CDR1 LGHDT and CDR2 YNNKEL (reference sequence).